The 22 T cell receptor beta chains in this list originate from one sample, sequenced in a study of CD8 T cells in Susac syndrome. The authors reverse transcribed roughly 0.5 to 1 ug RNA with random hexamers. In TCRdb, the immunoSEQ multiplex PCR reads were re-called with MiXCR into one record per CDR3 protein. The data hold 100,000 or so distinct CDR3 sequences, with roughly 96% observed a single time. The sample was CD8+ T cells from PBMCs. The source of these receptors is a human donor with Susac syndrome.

This chain's CDR3 is CSVKTGSYEQYF. The CDR3 coding sequence is TGCAGCGTGAAGACGGGATCCTACGAGCAGTACTTC. This rearrangement joins TRBV29-1 to TRBJ2-7; D may be TRBD2 (5 bases). Trimming pared 6 bases from V and 1 base from J, leaving 10 bases between. The CDR3 totals 12 residues. Germline CDR1 SQVTM, CDR2 ANQGSEA.

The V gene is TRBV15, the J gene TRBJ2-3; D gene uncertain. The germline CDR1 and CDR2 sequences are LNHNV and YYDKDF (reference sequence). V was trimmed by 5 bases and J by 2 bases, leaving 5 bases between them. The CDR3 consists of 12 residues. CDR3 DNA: TGTGCCACCAGCCTCAACACAGATACGCAGTATTTT. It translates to CATSLNTDTQYF.

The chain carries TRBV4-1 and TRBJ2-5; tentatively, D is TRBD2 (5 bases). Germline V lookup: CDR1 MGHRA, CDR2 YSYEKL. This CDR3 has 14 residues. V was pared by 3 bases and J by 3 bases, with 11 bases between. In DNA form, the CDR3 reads TGCGCCAGCAGCCAGGCTGAGGGTAAAGAGACCCAGTACTTC. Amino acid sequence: CASSQAEGKETQYF.

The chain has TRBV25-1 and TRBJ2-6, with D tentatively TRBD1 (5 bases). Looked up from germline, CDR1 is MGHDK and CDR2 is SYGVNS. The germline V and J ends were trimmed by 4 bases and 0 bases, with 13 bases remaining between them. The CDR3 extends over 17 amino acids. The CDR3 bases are TGTGCCAGCAGTGCCCAGACAGTTTCCTCTGGGGCCAACGTCCTGACTTTC. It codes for CASSAQTVSSGANVLTF.

CDR3 amino acids: CASSLGTGEFYEQYF. In DNA form, the CDR3 reads TGTGCCAGCAGTTTGGGGACAGGGGAGTTTTACGAGCAGTACTTC. The chain recombines TRBV27 with TRBJ2-7, with 10 bases that match TRBD1. Germline V gene lookup returns CDR1 MNHEY and CDR2 SMNVEV (reference sequence). With V trimmed by 3 bases and J by 4 bases, 6 bases remained unmatched. The CDR3 covers 15 residues.

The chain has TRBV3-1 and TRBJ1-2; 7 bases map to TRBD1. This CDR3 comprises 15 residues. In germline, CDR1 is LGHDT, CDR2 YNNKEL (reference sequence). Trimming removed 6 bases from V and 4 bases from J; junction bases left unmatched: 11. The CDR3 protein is CASSPTGSSFYGYTF. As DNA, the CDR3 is TGTGCCAGCAGTCCGACAGGGTCGAGCTTCTATGGCTACACCTTC. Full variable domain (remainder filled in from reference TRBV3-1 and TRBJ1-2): DTAVSQTPKYLVTQMGNDKSIKCEQNLGHDTMYWYKQDSKKFLKIMFSYNNKELIINETVPNRFSPKSPDKAHLNLHINSLELGDSAVYFCASSPTGSSFYGYTFGSGTRLTVV.

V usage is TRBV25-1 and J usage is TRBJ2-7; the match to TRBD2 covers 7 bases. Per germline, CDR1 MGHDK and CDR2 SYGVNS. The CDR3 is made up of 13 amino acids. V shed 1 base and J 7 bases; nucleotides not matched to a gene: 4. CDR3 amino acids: CASSESGGGEQYF. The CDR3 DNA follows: TGTGCCAGCAGTGAATCGGGAGGCGGTGAGCAGTACTTC.

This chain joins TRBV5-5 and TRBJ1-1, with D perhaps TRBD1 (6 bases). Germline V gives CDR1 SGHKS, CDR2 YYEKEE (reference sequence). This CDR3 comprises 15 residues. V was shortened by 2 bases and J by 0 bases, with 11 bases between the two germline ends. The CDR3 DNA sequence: TGTGCCAGCAGCTTAACAGGGCGGATGAACACTGAAGCTTTCTTT. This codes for CASSLTGRMNTEAFF.

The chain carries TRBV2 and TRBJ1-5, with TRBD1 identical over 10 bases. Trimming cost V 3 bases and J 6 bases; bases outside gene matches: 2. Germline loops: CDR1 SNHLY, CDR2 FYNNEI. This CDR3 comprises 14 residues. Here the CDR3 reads CASSEGQGSQPQHF. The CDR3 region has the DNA TGTGCCAGCAGTGAGGGACAGGGGTCTCAGCCCCAGCATTTT.

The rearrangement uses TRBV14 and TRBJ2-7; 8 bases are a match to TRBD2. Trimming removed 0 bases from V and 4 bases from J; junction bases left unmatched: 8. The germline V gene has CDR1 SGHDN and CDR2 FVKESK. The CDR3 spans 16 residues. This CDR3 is CASSQDDGRAIYEQYF. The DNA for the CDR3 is TGTGCCAGCAGCCAAGATGACGGGAGGGCCATATACGAGCAGTACTTC.

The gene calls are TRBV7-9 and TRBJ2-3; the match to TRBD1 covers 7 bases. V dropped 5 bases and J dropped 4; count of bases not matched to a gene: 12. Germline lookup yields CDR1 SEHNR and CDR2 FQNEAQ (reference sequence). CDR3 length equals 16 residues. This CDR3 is CASSIPRTGSADTQYF. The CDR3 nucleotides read TGTGCCAGCAGCATACCCCGGACAGGTTCTGCAGATACGCAGTATTTT.

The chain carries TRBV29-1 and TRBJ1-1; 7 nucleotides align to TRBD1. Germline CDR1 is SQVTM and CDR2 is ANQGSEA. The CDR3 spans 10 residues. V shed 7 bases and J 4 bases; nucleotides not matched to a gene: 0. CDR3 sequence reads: CSGQGTEAFF. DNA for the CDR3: TGCAGCGGACAGGGCACTGAAGCTTTCTTT.

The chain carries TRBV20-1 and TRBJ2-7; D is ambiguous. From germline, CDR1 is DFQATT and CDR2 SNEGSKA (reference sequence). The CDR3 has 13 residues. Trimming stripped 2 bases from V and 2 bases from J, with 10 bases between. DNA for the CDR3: TGCAGTGCTAGACCGCGCGAGGCCTACGAGCAGTACTTC. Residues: CSARPREAYEQYF.

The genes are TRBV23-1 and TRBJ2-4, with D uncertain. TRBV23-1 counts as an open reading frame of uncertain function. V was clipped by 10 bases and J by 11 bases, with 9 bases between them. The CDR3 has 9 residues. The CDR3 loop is CAKQTFQYF. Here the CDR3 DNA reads TGCGCCAAACAAACATTTCAGTACTTC.

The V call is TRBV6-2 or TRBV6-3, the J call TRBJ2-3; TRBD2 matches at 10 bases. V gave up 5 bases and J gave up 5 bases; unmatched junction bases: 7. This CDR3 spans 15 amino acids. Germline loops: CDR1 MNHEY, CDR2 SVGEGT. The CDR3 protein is CASSQLAGRGDTQYF. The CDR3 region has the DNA TGTGCCAGCAGTCAACTAGCGGGGAGAGGAGATACGCAGTATTTT.

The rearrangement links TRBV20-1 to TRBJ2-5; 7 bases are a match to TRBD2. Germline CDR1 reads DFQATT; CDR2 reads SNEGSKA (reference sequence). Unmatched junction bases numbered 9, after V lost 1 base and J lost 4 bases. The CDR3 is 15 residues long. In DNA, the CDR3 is TGCAGTGCTAGAGTCCTCTTGGGGGGGTTAGAGACCCAGTACTTC. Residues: CSARVLLGGLETQYF.

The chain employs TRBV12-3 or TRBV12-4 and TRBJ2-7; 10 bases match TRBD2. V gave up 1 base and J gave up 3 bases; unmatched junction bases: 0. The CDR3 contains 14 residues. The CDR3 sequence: CASSLGTSGYEQYF. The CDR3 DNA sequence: TGTGCCAGCAGTTTAGGGACTAGCGGCTACGAGCAGTACTTC.

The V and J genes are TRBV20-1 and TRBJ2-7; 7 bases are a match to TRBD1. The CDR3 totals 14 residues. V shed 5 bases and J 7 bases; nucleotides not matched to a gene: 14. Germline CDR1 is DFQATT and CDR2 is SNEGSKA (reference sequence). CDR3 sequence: CSARGGSQGEEQYF. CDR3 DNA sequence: TGCAGTGCTCGAGGGGGCTCACAAGGGGAGGAGCAGTACTTC.

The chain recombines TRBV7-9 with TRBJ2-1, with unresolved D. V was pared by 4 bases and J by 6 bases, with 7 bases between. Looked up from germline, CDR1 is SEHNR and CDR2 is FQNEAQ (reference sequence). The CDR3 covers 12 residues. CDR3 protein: CASSSSGNEQFF. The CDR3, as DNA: TGTGCCAGCAGCTCCAGTGGCAATGAGCAGTTCTTC.

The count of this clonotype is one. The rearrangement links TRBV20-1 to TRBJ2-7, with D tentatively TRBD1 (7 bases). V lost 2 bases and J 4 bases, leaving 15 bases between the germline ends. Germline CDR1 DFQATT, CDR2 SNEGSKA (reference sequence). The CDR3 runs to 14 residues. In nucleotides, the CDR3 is TGCAGTGCTAGATGGCCAGGGGGGAGGTACGAGCAGTACTTC. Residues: CSARWPGGRYEQYF.

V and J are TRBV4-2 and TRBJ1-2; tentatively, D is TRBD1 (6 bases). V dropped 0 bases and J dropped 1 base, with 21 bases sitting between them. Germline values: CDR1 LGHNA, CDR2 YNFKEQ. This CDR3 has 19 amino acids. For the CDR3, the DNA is TGTGCCAGCAGCCAAGATAATTACTCGGGGGGGGCGAGTAACTATGGCTACACCTTC. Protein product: CASSQDNYSGGASNYGYTF.

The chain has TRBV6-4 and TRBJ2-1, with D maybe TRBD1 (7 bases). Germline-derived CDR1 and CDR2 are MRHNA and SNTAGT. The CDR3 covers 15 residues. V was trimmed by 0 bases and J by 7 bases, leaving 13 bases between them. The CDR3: CASSDSGGLANEQFF. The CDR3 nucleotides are TGTGCCAGCAGTGACTCAGGGGGCCTAGCGAATGAGCAGTTCTTC.